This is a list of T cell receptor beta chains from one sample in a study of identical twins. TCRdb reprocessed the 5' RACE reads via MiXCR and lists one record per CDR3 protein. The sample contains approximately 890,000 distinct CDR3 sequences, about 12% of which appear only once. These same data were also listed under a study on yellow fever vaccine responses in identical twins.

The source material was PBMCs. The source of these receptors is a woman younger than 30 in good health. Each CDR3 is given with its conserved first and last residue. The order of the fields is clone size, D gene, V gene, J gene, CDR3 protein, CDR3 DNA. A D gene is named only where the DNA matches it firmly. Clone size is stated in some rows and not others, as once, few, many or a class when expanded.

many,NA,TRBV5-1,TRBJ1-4,CASSLDRVRTTNEKLFF,TGCGCCAGCAGCTTGGACAGGGTCCGAACAACTAATGAAAAACTGTTTTTT
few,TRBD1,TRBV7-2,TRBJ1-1,CASSHRDREYTEAFF,TGTGCCAGCAGCCACCGGGACAGGGAATACACTGAAGCTTTCTTT
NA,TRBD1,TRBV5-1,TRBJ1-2,CASSFGTAQVNYGYTF,TGCGCCAGCAGCTTCGGGACAGCCCAAGTGAACTATGGCTACACCTTC
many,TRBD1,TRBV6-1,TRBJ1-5,CASSEDRHLGNQPQHF,TGTGCCAGCAGTGAGGACAGGCACCTGGGCAATCAGCCCCAGCATTTT
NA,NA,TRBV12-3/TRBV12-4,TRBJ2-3,CASSPGPPQDTQYF,TGTGCCAGCAGTCCGGGACCTCCCCAGGATACGCAGTATTTT
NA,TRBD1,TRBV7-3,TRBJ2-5,CASSLIGQGTQYF,TGTGCCAGCAGCTTAATCGGACAGGGGACCCAGTACTTC
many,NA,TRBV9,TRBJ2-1,CASSSLGDHYNEQFF,TGTGCCAGCAGCTCGCTGGGGGATCACTACAATGAGCAGTTCTTC
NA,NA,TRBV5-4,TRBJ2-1,CARSPPGDEQFF,TGTGCCAGGAGCCCTCCGGGCGATGAGCAGTTCTTC
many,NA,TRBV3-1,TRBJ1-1,CASSHPVNTEAFF,TGTGCCAGCAGCCACCCCGTTAACACTGAAGCTTTCTTT
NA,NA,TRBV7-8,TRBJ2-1,CASSLERLRLYNEQFF,TGTGCCAGCAGCTTAGAGCGGTTGCGGCTTTACAATGAGCAGTTCTTC
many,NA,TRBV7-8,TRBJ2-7,CASRSTGSYEQYF,TGTGCCAGCAGATCTACCGGGTCCTACGAGCAGTACTTC
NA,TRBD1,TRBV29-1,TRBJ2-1,CSVEGGQGRYNEQFF,TGCAGCGTCGAAGGGGGACAGGGGCGATACAATGAGCAGTTCTTC
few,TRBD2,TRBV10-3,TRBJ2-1,CATLAGELVSYNEQFF,TGTGCCACCTTAGCGGGAGAACTTGTCTCCTACAATGAGCAGTTCTTC
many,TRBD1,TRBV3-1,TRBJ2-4,CASSQRTGGAGIQYF,TGTGCCAGCAGCCAAAGGACAGGGGGCGCCGGCATTCAGTACTTC
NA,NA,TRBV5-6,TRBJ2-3,CASSLSFGTQYF,TGTGCCAGCAGCTTGAGTTTCGGTACGCAGTATTTT
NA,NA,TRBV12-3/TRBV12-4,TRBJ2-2,CASSSRGWRGGVTGELFF,TGTGCCAGCAGTTCCAGGGGGTGGAGGGGGGGAGTCACCGGGGAGCTGTTTTTT
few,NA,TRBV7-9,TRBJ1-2,CASSWGETYGYTF,TGTGCCAGCAGCTGGGGGGAAACCTATGGCTACACCTTC
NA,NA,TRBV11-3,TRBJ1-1,CASSLEGRPNTEAFF,TGTGCCAGCAGCTTAGAGGGCAGACCCAACACTGAAGCTTTCTTT
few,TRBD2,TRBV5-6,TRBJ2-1,CASSLVLAGGLEQFF,TGTGCCAGCAGCTTGGTTCTAGCGGGAGGTCTCGAGCAGTTCTTC
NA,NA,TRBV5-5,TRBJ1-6,CASSPSQTDRSPLHF,TGTGCCAGCAGCCCGTCACAGACTGACAGGTCACCCCTCCACTTT
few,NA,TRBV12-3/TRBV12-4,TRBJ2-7,CASSPEWGNEQYF,TGTGCCAGCAGCCCAGAATGGGGCAACGAGCAGTACTTC
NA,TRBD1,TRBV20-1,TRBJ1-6,CSARPSGQGNSPLHF,TGCAGTGCTAGACCCTCGGGACAGGGAAATTCACCCCTCCACTTT
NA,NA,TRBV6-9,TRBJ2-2,CASSYSSGVGGAGELFF,TGTGCCAGCAGTTATTCGTCCGGGGTGGGGGGCGCCGGGGAGCTGTTTTTT
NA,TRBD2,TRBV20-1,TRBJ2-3,CSARDDWRGVTDTQYF,TGCAGTGCTAGAGATGACTGGCGGGGGGTCACAGATACGCAGTATTTT
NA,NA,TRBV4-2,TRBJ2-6,CASSQKTDSANVLTF,TGTGCCAGCAGCCAAAAGACAGACAGCGCCAACGTCCTGACTTTC
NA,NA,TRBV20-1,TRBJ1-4,CSARGHSNEKLFF,TGCAGTGCTAGGGGACACAGTAATGAAAAACTGTTTTTT
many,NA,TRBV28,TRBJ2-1,CASSLYGGIPNEQFF,TGTGCCAGCAGTTTATACGGGGGAATCCCCAATGAGCAGTTCTTC
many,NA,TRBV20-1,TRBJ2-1,CSANIEGLGQFF,TGCAGTGCTAATATTGAGGGGTTGGGGCAGTTCTTC
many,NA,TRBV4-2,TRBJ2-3,CASSHSLASTDTQYF,TGTGCCAGCAGCCACTCTCTAGCTAGCACAGATACGCAGTATTTT
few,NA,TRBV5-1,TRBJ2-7,CASSLVGLTGHYEQYF,TGCGCCAGCAGCTTGGTGGGTTTGACAGGCCACTACGAGCAGTACTTC
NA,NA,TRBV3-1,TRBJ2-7,CASSQDTGTYYEQYF,TGTGCCAGCAGCCAAGATACCGGGACTTACTACGAGCAGTACTTC
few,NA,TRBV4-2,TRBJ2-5,CASSQTTQTQETQYF,TGTGCCAGCAGCCAAACAACTCAGACCCAAGAGACCCAGTACTTC
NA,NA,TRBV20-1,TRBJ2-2,CSARDGGRGNTGELFF,TGCAGTGCTAGAGATGGTGGGCGGGGGAACACCGGGGAGCTGTTTTTT
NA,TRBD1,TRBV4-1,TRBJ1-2,CASRGDRGGDGYTF,TGCGCCAGCAGGGGCGACAGGGGCGGGGATGGCTACACCTTC
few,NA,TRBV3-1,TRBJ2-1,CASRREINNEQFF,TGTGCCAGCAGACGAGAGATTAACAATGAGCAGTTCTTC
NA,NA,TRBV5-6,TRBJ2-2,CASHRPRTNTGELFF,TGTGCCAGTCATAGGCCGCGAACGAACACCGGGGAGCTGTTTTTT
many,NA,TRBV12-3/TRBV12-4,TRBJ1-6,CASSSGRTSNSPLHF,TGTGCCAGCAGTTCCGGCAGAACTTCTAATTCACCCCTCCACTTT
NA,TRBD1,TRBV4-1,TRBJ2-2,CASSQAGQGGTGDLFF,TGCGCCAGCAGCCAAGCAGGACAGGGAGGCACCGGGGATCTGTTTTTT
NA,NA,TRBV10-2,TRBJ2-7,CASRGPLYEQYF,TGCGCCAGCAGGGGTCCACTTTACGAGCAGTACTTC
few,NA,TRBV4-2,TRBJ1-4,CASSQDLWVNEKLFF,TGTGCCAGCAGCCAAGATCTTTGGGTAAATGAAAAACTGTTTTTT
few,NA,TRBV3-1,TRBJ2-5,CASSQGRGAQTQYF,TGTGCCAGCAGCCAAGGTCGCGGGGCACAGACCCAGTACTTC
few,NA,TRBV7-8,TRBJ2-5,CASSANPGTETQYF,TGTGCCAGCAGCGCCAACCCGGGCACGGAGACCCAGTACTTC
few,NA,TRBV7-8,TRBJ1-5,CASSLAPQGPQHF,TGTGCCAGCAGCTTAGCCCCACAGGGGCCCCAGCATTTT
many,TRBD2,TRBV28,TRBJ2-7,CATRPDGLGRSYEQYF,TGTGCCACCAGACCCGATGGACTAGGACGATCCTACGAGCAGTACTTC
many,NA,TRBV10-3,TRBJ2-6,CAIIGRRAGANVLTF,TGTGCCATCATTGGTAGGCGCGCGGGGGCCAACGTCCTGACTTTC
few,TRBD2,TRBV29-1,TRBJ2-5,CSTKLAGGPGETQYF,TGCAGCACAAAGCTAGCGGGAGGGCCGGGGGAGACCCAGTACTTC